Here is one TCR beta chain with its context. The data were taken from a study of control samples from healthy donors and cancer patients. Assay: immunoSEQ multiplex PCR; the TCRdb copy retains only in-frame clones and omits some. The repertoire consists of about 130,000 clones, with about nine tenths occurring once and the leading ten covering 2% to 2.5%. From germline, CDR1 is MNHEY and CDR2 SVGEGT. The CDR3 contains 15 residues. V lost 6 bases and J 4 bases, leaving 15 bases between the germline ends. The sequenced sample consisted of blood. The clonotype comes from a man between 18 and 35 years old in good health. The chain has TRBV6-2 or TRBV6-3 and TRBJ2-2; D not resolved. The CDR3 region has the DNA TGTGCCAGCAGCCCAACAATCAGAGGCACCGGGGAGCTGTTTTTT. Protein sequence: CASSPTIRGTGELFF.